This T cell receptor beta chain was retrieved from a study of T cell responses to AZD1222 COVID-19 vaccine. Turning to the study itself: Pooled samples include second doses given at about 4 or 12 weeks.

Study-wide findings and caveats: At baseline, just five to seven AZD1222 recipients tested seropositive. Nearly half of unique spike-specific TCRs reportedly avoided B.1.351 and B.1.1.7 mutated regions.

A remark on this clone: Its target is not known.

Germline CDR1 MGHRA, CDR2 YSYEKL. The CDR3 is made up of 14 amino acids. V was clipped by 2 bases and J by 3 bases, with 10 bases between them. The method was immunoSEQ multiplex PCR; TCRdb's version includes in-frame clones alone and lacks a portion of them. The table includes over 100,000 clones, 80% to 85% detected once. Here the sequenced sample was peripheral blood, taken on day 0 of AZD1222 vaccination. The clonotype comes from an adult in good health. The chain has TRBV4-1 and TRBJ1-1; no definite D call. CDR3 DNA sequence: TGCGCCAGCAGCCAAAGTGCCGTGGACACTGAAGCTTTCTTT. Its protein product is CASSQSAVDTEAFF.